These 21 T cell receptor beta chains came from one sample sequenced in a study of CD8 T cells in ankylosing spondylitis. TCRdb itself ran the 5' RACE reads through MiXCR, one entry per CDR3 protein. The sample gives just under 550,000 distinct CDR3 sequences, about 13% of which show up once; under 7.5% is in the top ten. General study results and limits: Characteristic, it appeared, of ankylosing spondylitis blood was a TCR beta motif of roughly 8 highly homologous variants.

For these receptors, no antigen is known. The sequenced sample consisted of blood, either unsorted or a sorted T cell fraction (not recorded which). The receptor set was obtained from a male donor with ankylosing spondylitis.

The rearrangement uses TRBV6-1 and TRBJ2-1; 8 nucleotides line up with TRBD2. V lost 7 bases to trimming and J lost 6 bases; unmatched junction nucleotides: 8. CDR1 is MNHNS and CDR2 is SASEGT in the germline V gene. This CDR3 comprises 14 residues. CDR3 amino acids: CASMAGAGGNEQFF. As DNA, the CDR3 is TGTGCCAGCATGGCAGGGGCGGGGGGCAATGAGCAGTTCTTC.

This clonotype was observed many times. CDR3 nucleotides: TGCGCCAGCAGCCATGGAAACAGGCCTACTGAAGCTTTCTTT. It translates to CASSHGNRPTEAFF. V and J are TRBV4-1 and TRBJ1-1; possibly TRBD1 for D (5 bases). This CDR3 region has 14 residues. Trimming pared 3 bases from V and 5 bases from J, leaving 13 bases between. Germline lookup yields CDR1 MGHRA and CDR2 YSYEKL.

This clonotype was found a few times. J is TRBJ2-1 and V is TRBV5-8; D gene unclear. V was shortened by 2 bases and J by 8 bases, with 17 bases between the two germline ends. The CDR3 runs 15 residues. Germline CDR1 is SGHTS and CDR2 is YDEGEE. The CDR3 spells CASSLEPVLGHEQFF. The DNA for the CDR3 is TGTGCCAGCAGCTTAGAGCCCGTTTTGGGCCATGAGCAGTTCTTC.

The V gene is TRBV30, the J gene TRBJ2-1; 12 bases fit TRBD2. There are 15 residues in the CDR3. Trimming took 2 bases from V and 4 from J; bases not matched to a gene: 3. Germline loops: CDR1 GTSNPN, CDR2 SVGIG (reference sequence). The CDR3 DNA sequence: TGTGCCTGGAGTCGACTAGCGGGAGCTTACAATGAGCAGTTCTTC. This codes for CAWSRLAGAYNEQFF.

The chain joins TRBV18 to TRBJ1-1; no definite D call. This CDR3 spans 17 amino acids. V dropped 3 bases and J dropped 0 bases, with 17 bases sitting between them. Germline V gene lookup returns CDR1 KGHSH and CDR2 LQKENI. The CDR3 DNA reads as TGTGCCAGCTCACCCCTAAGCACCGTAATATTGAACACTGAAGCTTTCTTT. Protein sequence: CASSPLSTVILNTEAFF.

This clonotype was counted only a few times. The chain employs TRBV20-1 and TRBJ1-4, with 7 bases fitting TRBD1. Germline assignment: CDR1 DFQATT and CDR2 SNEGSKA (reference sequence). The V gene end was trimmed by 6 bases and the J gene end by 2 bases; junction bases not matched to a gene: 6. This CDR3 comprises 14 residues. The CDR3 DNA follows: TGCAGTGCACGGTCAGGGGGGACTAATGAAAAACTGTTTTTT. Its protein is CSARSGGTNEKLFF.

The V gene is TRBV7-9, the J gene TRBJ1-5, with D maybe TRBD1 (6 bases). CDR3 length: 15 amino acids. Germline V gene lookup returns CDR1 SEHNR and CDR2 FQNEAQ (reference sequence). V was pared by 6 bases and J by 1 base, with 13 bases between. The CDR3 DNA follows: TGTGCCAGCAGTCCATCCACAGGGAGCAATCAGCCCCAGCATTTT. This sequence encodes CASSPSTGSNQPQHF.

This clonotype was counted a few times. This chain connects TRBV4-1 to TRBJ2-1, with D possibly called TRBD1 or TRBD2 (5 bases each). CDR3 length: 14 amino acids. The V end lost 0 bases, the J end lost 9 bases, and 12 bases lay between the germline ends. The germline V gene encodes CDR1 MGHRA and CDR2 YSYEKL. The CDR3 reads CASSQEEGIREQFF. CDR3 bases: TGCGCCAGCAGCCAAGAAGAGGGGATCCGTGAGCAGTTCTTC.

This clonotype turned up a few times. The rearrangement links TRBV3-1 to TRBJ1-4; D is unresolved. The CDR3 extends over 14 amino acids. Germline CDR1 reads LGHDT; CDR2 reads YNNKEL (reference sequence). V was trimmed by 3 bases and J by 7 bases, leaving 12 bases between them. CDR3 DNA sequence: TGTGCCAGCAGCCACCCCTCGGTTGGTGAAAAACTGTTTTTT. It encodes CASSHPSVGEKLFF.

The V call is TRBV12-3 or TRBV12-4, the J call TRBJ2-7; maybe TRBD2 (6 bases). This CDR3 is built from 13 residues. Deletions cut 4 bases from V and 2 bases from J, with 9 bases between. The CDR3 bases are TGTGCCAGCAGTTACGCGGGAACCTACGAGCAGTACGTC. Protein sequence: CASSYAGTYEQYV.

This clonotype was picked up a small number of times. This rearrangement joins TRBV5-6 to TRBJ2-2, with D tentatively TRBD2 (5 bases). The ends were cut back, 6 bases at V and 4 bases at J, with 13 bases in the middle. CDR3 size: 14 residues. Germline V gene data show CDR1 as SGHDT and CDR2 as YYEEEE. The CDR3 region is CASMDGGSTGELFF. The CDR3 nucleotides are TGTGCCAGCATGGACGGTGGGAGCACCGGGGAGCTGTTTTTT.

A note on this clonotype: The junction shows a germline mismatch at one end, possibly a read error. This rearrangement joins TRBV20-1 to TRBJ2-3, with 10 bases that match TRBD2. The CDR3 runs 16 residues. Germline loops: CDR1 DFQATT, CDR2 SNEGSKA (reference sequence). The CDR3 loop reads CCARDPLAGETDTQYF. The CDR3 DNA reads as TGCTGTGCTAGAGACCCTCTAGCGGGAGAAACAGATACGCAGTATTTT.

This clonotype has more than one count but fewer than ten. The gene calls are TRBV5-6 and TRBJ2-5; 11 nucleotides line up with TRBD2. The V gene end was trimmed by 5 bases and the J gene end by 4 bases; junction bases not matched to a gene: 7. CDR1 and CDR2 (germline): SGHDT, YYEEEE. The CDR3 length is 15 residues. The CDR3 bases are TGTGCCAGCAGTACGCTAGCGGGAGGACGAGAGACCCAGTACTTC. It is translated as CASSTLAGGRETQYF. The variable domain in full, with the rest retrieved from reference TRBV5-6 and TRBJ2-5, is DAGVTQSPTHLIKTRGQQVTLRCSPKSGHDTVSWYQQALGQGPQFIFQYYEEEERQRGNFPDRFSGHQFPNYSSELNVNALLLGDSALYLCASSTLAGGRETQYFGPGTRLLVL.

Many counts were recorded for this clonotype. The rearrangement joins TRBV5-1 to TRBJ2-1, with 10 bases fitting TRBD1. Germline V lookup: CDR1 SGHRS, CDR2 YFSETQ. The length of the CDR3 is 16 residues. With V trimmed by 0 bases and J by 5 bases, 5 bases remained unmatched. The CDR3 region has the DNA TGCGCCAGCAGCTTGGTTTCGGGACAGGGGAACAATGAGCAGTTCTTC. Protein: CASSLVSGQGNNEQFF.

This clonotype came up many times. The chain links TRBV5-1 to TRBJ2-5; D is possibly TRBD2 (6 bases). V lost 0 bases, J lost 2 bases, and 23 bases lay in between. The length of the CDR3 is 19 residues. Per the germline V gene, CDR1 is SGHRS and CDR2 is YFSETQ. In nucleotides, the CDR3 is TGCGCCAGCAGCTTGGTTTTGTCGACCCCGGGACTTACGCAAGAGACCCAGTACTTC. This encodes CASSLVLSTPGLTQETQYF. Complete variable domain (other parts from reference TRBV5-1 and TRBJ2-5): KAGVTQTPRYLIKTRGQQVTLSCSPISGHRSVSWYQQTPGQGLQFLFEYFSETQRNKGNFPGRFSGRQFSNSRSEMNVSTLELGDSALYLCASSLVLSTPGLTQETQYFGPGTRLLVL.

This chain links TRBV7-2 with TRBJ2-1, with TRBD2 matching 9 bases. V lost 4 bases, J lost 2 bases, and 6 bases stayed unmatched. The V gene's germline CDR1 is SGHTA and CDR2 FQGNSA. CDR3 length equals 16 residues. DNA for the CDR3: TGTGCCAGCAGCTCGCGGGAGGGCCGCACCTACAATGAGCAGTTCTTC. Its protein product is CASSSREGRTYNEQFF.

This clonotype has just a few counts. The V and J genes are TRBV24-1 and TRBJ2-1; 14 bases match TRBD2. The CDR3 sequence is 17 residues long. Germline-derived CDR1 and CDR2 are KGHDR and SFDVKD. The V gene end was trimmed by 3 bases and the J gene end by 6 bases; junction bases not matched to a gene: 6. The CDR3 loop reads CATSDPTSGRARNEQFF. The CDR3 DNA follows: TGTGCCACCAGTGATCCGACTAGCGGGAGGGCCCGCAATGAGCAGTTCTTC.

Turning to this clonotype: Since a much larger clone is just one base distant, this may be a read error. This sequence joins TRBV5-1 and TRBJ2-1; the D gene is possibly TRBD2 (6 bases). Germline CDR1 SGHRS, CDR2 YFSETQ. The CDR3 has 16 amino acids. Written as DNA, the CDR3 is TGCACCAGCAGCCCGGAGGGTTCGCTACAGTACAATGAGCAGTTCTTC. Amino acid sequence: CTSSPEGSLQYNEQFF. Full variable domain (remainder filled in from reference TRBV5-1 and TRBJ2-1): KAGVTQTPRYLIKTRGQQVTLSCSPISGHRSVSWYQQTPGQGLQFLFEYFSETQRNKGNFPGRFSGRQFSNSRSEMNVSTLELGDSALYLCTSSPEGSLQYNEQFFGPGTRLTVL.

This clonotype was seen many times. This chain links TRBV10-1 with TRBJ2-1; D gene uncertain. V lost 5 bases to trimming and J lost 1 base, with 12 bases between them. From germline, CDR1 is WNHNN and CDR2 SYGVQD (reference sequence). The CDR3 has 15 residues. As DNA, the CDR3 is TGCGCCAGCAGTCCCTCTGTCGGGTCCTACAATGAGCAGTTCTTC. Protein: CASSPSVGSYNEQFF.

This clonotype was seen more than once but under ten times. This rearrangement joins TRBV11-3 to TRBJ1-2; 9 bases match TRBD1. Germline V gene sequence: CDR1 SGHNT, CDR2 YENEEA. Unmatched junction bases numbered 10, after V lost 6 bases and J lost 5 bases. The CDR3 totals 15 residues. CDR3 protein: CASSFRTGARYGYTF. The CDR3 DNA follows: TGTGCCAGCAGTTTTCGGACAGGGGCTCGGTATGGCTACACCTTC.

This clonotype was detected many times. The chain employs TRBV5-1 and TRBJ2-1; D ambiguous. Trimming pared 4 bases from V and 5 bases from J, leaving 10 bases between. CDR1 and CDR2 from the germline V gene are SGHRS and YFSETQ. The length of the CDR3 is 13 residues. CDR3 sequence (DNA): TGCGCCAGCAGCCAGCCACAGAACAATGAGCAGTTCTTC. This encodes CASSQPQNNEQFF.